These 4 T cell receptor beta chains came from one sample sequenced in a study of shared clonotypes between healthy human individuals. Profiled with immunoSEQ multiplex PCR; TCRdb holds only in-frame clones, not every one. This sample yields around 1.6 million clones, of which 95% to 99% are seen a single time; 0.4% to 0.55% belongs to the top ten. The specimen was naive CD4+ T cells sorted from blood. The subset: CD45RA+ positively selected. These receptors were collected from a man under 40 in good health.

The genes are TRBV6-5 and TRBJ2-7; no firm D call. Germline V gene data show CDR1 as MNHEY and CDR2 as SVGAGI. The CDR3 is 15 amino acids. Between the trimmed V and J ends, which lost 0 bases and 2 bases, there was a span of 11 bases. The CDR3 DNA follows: TGTGCCAGCAGTTACTCCGCACTTGGCCCCTACGAGCAGTACTTC. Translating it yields CASSYSALGPYEQYF.

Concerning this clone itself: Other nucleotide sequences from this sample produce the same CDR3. The DNA for the CDR3 is TGTGCCAGCAGTTTGATCAATCAGCCCCAGCATTTT. Protein product: CASSLINQPQHF. The J gene is TRBJ1-5, the V gene TRBV28; D ambiguous. Germline V gene lookup returns CDR1 MDHEN and CDR2 SYDVKM. The CDR3 loop spans 12 amino acids. V was pared by 3 bases and J by 3 bases, with 3 bases between.

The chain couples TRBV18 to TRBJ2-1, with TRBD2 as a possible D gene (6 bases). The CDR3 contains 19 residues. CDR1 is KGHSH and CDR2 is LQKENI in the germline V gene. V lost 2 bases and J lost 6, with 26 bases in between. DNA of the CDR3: TGTGCCAGCTCACCATTGCCCCCCGGGGCGGGAAGAACGTTCAATGAGCAGTTCTTC. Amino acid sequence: CASSPLPPGAGRTFNEQFF. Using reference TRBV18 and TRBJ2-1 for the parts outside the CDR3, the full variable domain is NAGVMQNPRHLVRRRGQEARLRCSPMKGHSHVYWYRQLPEEGLKFMVYLQKENIIDESGMPKERFSAEFPKEGPSILRIQQVVRGDSAAYFCASSPLPPGAGRTFNEQFFGPGTRLTVL.

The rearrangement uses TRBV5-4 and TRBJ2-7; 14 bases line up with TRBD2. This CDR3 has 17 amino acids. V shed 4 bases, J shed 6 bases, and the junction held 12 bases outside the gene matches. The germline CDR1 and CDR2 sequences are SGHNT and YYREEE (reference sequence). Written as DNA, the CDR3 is TGTGCCAGCAGCCAGGGACTAGCGGGAGCCCCTCTCAGCGAGCAGTACTTC. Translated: CASSQGLAGAPLSEQYF.